Listed below are T cell receptor beta chains from one sample, sequenced in a study of regulatory T cells in long-lasting Graves disease. TCRdb called the multiplex PCR reads again in MiXCR, with one record for every CDR3 protein. The repertoire holds around 240,000 distinct CDR3 sequences, with around a sixth as singletons. Another study also made use of these data, one on T cells in Graves' hyperthyroidism and ophthalmopathy.

The sample in question was peripheral blood mononuclear cells (PBMCs), obtained at new diagnosis, from a patient treated with antithyroid drugs. The receptor source for this set is a woman aged 30 to 39 with Graves disease. Both conserved end residues are part of each CDR3. Fields, in order: CDR3 protein, CDR3 DNA, D gene, CDR3 length, J gene, V gene, clone size. The D gene is left open where the match is weak. Only some rows state a clone size, as once, few, many or a class for expanded clones.

CSARREAGNTIYF,TGCAGTGCTAGACGGGAGGCCGGAAACACCATATATTTT,.,13,TRBJ1-3,TRBV20-1,many
CASSLVPAGEQYF,TGCGCCAGCAGCTTGGTTCCAGCCGGCGAGCAGTACTTC,.,13,TRBJ2-7,TRBV5-1,many
CASSGTLWETQYF,TGTGCCAGCAGCGGGACCTTATGGGAGACCCAGTACTTC,.,13,TRBJ2-5,TRBV5-8,many
CASSSDRVPNEQFF,TGTGCCAGCAGTAGTGATCGGGTCCCGAATGAGCAGTTCTTC,.,14,TRBJ2-1,TRBV2,.
CASSQDRQEGDYGYTF,TGCGCCAGCAGCCAGGACAGGCAAGAGGGTGACTATGGCTACACCTTC,TRBD1,16,TRBJ1-2,TRBV5-1,.
CASSPGKLMNTEAFF,TGTGCCAGCTCACCGGGGAAACTCATGAACACTGAAGCTTTCTTT,.,15,TRBJ1-1,TRBV18,many
CASGRQGISGNTIYF,TGTGCCAGCGGTAGACAGGGGATCTCTGGAAACACCATATATTTT,TRBD1,15,TRBJ1-3,TRBV27,.
CAISGDVGTEAFF,TGTGCCATCAGTGGGGACGTGGGGACTGAAGCTTTCTTT,.,13,TRBJ1-1,TRBV10-3,.
CASSQATPKANEQFF,TGTGCCAGCAGCCAAGCGACACCAAAGGCCAATGAGCAGTTCTTC,.,15,TRBJ2-1,TRBV3-1,many
CASSYPRGSYGYTF,TGTGCCAGCAGTTACCCCAGGGGGAGCTACGGCTACACCTTC,TRBD1,14,TRBJ1-2,TRBV6-5,many
CSARDPGLPMNTEAFF,TGCAGTGCTAGAGATCCCGGTTTACCTATGAACACTGAAGCTTTCTTT,.,16,TRBJ1-1,TRBV20-1,many
CASSGDSGLRGYDEQYF,TGTGCCAGCAGTGGGGACTCGGGTTTGCGGGGGTACGACGAGCAGTACTTC,TRBD2,17,TRBJ2-7,TRBV27,many
CATRTDTGVVSPLHF,TGTGCCACCAGGACTGACACAGGGGTTGTCTCACCCCTCCACTTT,TRBD1,15,TRBJ1-6,TRBV15,many
CASSLEASGHQETQYF,TGTGCCAGCAGCTTAGAGGCTAGCGGGCACCAAGAGACCCAGTACTTC,TRBD2,16,TRBJ2-5,TRBV11-2,many
CASSFASGGSLKFF,TGTGCCAGCAGCTTTGCTAGCGGGGGGTCCCTGAAGTTCTTC,TRBD2,14,TRBJ2-1,TRBV11-2,.
CASRNSGGPGNIQYF,TGTGCCAGCAGGAATAGCGGGGGGCCGGGAAACATTCAGTACTTC,TRBD2,15,TRBJ2-4,TRBV2,many
CASSLGTSRETQYF,TGTGCCAGTAGTCTAGGGACCTCCAGAGAGACCCAGTACTTC,.,14,TRBJ2-5,TRBV7-6,many
CATSRDWGDEQYF,TGTGCCACCAGCAGAGATTGGGGCGACGAGCAGTACTTC,.,13,TRBJ2-7,TRBV15,.
CSARARIGVIYGYTF,TGCAGTGCTAGAGCTCGCATTGGGGTGATCTATGGCTACACCTTC,.,15,TRBJ1-2,TRBV20-1,many
CASSFRQSSGANVLTF,TGTGCCAGCAGCTTCCGACAGAGCTCTGGGGCCAACGTCCTGACTTTC,.,16,TRBJ2-6,TRBV7-2,.
CASSLGVSGASTDTQYF,TGTGCCAGCAGCTTAGGGGTTAGCGGGGCTTCCACAGATACGCAGTATTTT,TRBD2,17,TRBJ2-3,TRBV7-8,many
CASSLKQGSGRSLHF,TGTGCCAGCAGTTTAAAGCAGGGATCCGGTAGGTCCCTCCACTTT,.,15,TRBJ1-6,TRBV12-3/TRBV12-4,.
CASSLGAAGLSTDTQYF,TGCGCCAGCAGCTTGGGGGCAGCGGGGTTGAGCACAGATACGCAGTATTTT,TRBD2,17,TRBJ2-3,TRBV5-1,many
CASSPGQAGLDYGYTF,TGTGCCAGCAGCCCGGGACAGGCCGGGTTGGACTATGGCTACACCTTC,TRBD1,16,TRBJ1-2,TRBV7-9,many
CASSTYNSGNTIYF,TGTGCCAGCAGTACGTATAACTCTGGAAACACCATATATTTT,.,14,TRBJ1-3,TRBV28,.
CASSEGLGRGARSDEQFF,TGTGCCAGCAGTGAAGGGTTGGGTCGGGGGGCCCGTTCCGATGAGCAGTTCTTC,.,18,TRBJ2-1,TRBV2,many
CASSFRESIYGYTF,TGTGCCAGCAGCTTCAGGGAATCTATCTATGGCTACACCTTC,.,14,TRBJ1-2,TRBV7-9,many
CASSSVYGSTDTQYF,TGTGCCAGCAGCTCCGTTTATGGTAGCACAGATACGCAGTATTTT,.,15,TRBJ2-3,TRBV7-8,once
CATSRGWAGNTIYF,TGTGCCACCAGCAGAGGTTGGGCTGGAAACACCATATATTTT,.,14,TRBJ1-3,TRBV15,few
CATRDHVGTPGADTEAFF,TGTGCCACCAGAGACCACGTAGGGACACCCGGGGCGGACACTGAAGCTTTCTTT,.,18,TRBJ1-1,TRBV24-1,many
CASSISTGNYGYTF,TGTGCCAGCAGCATATCGACAGGGAACTATGGCTACACCTTC,TRBD1,14,TRBJ1-2,TRBV11-2,once
CASSQVWDTSSGNTIYF,TGTGCCAGCAGCCAAGTATGGGACACTAGCTCTGGAAACACCATATATTTT,.,17,TRBJ1-3,TRBV3-1,many
CSARGRRLAGEQFF,TGCAGTGCTAGAGGAAGGCGACTAGCGGGCGAGCAGTTCTTC,TRBD2,14,TRBJ2-1,TRBV20-1,many
CASSMGNTEAFF,TGTGCCAGTAGTATGGGGAACACTGAAGCTTTCTTT,.,12,TRBJ1-1,TRBV19,many